This T cell receptor (beta chain) was identified in a study of cytomegalovirus exposure and HLA in healthy donors. Study-wide background: Early on, a data release was issued that held approximately 92 million unique TCRs from HLA-typed donors. Overall study findings and caveats: About 87% or about 30% of the time was how often most TCR beta V segments were productive, according to an earlier analysis. The study put 150 or so TCR beta chains on its list as cytomegalovirus-associated. Reports state that TCR beta sequences accurately predicted most subjects' HLA-A and HLA-B alleles.

Regarding this clone: What it binds is not known.

Use of 60 Vbeta and 13 Jbeta primers characterized the PCR. Here immunoSEQ multiplex PCR was the method, and the copy in TCRdb shows in-frame clones only, minus some. The repertoire consists of fewer than 50,000 clones, with approximately 71% occurring once and the leading ten covering roughly 18%. Germline V gives CDR1 SGDLS, CDR2 YYNGEE. CDR3 length equals 12 residues. Trimming pared 4 bases from V and 1 base from J, leaving 4 bases between. The sample comprised PBMCs. The rearrangement links TRBV9 to TRBJ2-3; D not certain. The clonotype was recovered from a man in his forties or fifties in good health and CMV-seropositive. The CDR3 reads CASSPGTDTQYF. The CDR3 nucleotides read TGTGCCAGCAGCCCGGGCACAGATACGCAGTATTTT.